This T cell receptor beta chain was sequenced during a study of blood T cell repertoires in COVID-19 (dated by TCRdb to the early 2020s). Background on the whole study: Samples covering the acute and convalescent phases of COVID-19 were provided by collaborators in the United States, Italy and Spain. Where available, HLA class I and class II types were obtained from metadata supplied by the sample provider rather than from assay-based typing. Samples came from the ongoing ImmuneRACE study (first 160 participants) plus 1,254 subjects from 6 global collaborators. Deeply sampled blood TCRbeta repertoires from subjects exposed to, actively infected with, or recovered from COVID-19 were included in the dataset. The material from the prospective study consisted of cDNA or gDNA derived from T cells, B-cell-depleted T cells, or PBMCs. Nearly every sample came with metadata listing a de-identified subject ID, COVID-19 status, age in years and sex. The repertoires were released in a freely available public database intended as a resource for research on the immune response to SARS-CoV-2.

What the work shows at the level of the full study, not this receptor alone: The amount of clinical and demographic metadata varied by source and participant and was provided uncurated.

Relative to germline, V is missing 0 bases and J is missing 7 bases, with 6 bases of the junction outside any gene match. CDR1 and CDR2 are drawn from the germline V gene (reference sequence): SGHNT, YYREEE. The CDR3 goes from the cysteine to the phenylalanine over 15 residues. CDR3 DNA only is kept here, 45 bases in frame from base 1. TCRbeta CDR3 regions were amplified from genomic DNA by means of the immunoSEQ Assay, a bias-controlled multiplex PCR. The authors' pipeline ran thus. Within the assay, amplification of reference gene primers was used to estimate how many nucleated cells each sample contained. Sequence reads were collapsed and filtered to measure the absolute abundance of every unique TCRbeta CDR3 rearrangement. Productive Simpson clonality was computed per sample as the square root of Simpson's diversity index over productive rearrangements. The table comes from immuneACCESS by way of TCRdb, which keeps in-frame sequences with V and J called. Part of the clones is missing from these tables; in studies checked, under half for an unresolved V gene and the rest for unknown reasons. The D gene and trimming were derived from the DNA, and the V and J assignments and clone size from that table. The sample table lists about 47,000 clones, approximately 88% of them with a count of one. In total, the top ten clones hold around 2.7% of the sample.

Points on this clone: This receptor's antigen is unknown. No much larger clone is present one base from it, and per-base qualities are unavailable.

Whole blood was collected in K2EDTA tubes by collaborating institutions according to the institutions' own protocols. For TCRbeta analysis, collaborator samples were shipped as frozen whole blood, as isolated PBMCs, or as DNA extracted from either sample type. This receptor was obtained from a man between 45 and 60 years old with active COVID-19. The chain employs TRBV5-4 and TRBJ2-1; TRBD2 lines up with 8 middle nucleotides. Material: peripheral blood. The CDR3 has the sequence CASSLAGGGRNEQFF. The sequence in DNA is TGTGCCAGCAGCTTGGCCGGCGGGGGGCGGAATGAGCAGTTCTTC.